Reported below is one TCR beta chain. Its antigen is currently not known. No much larger clone is present one base from it, and per-base qualities are unavailable. This entry comes from a study of OX40 agonist ivuxolimab in advanced cancers. Background on the whole study: The costimulatory receptor OX40 (CD134) was targeted by ivuxolimab, a fully human IgG2 agonistic monoclonal antibody. Peripheral TCRbeta sequencing was intended to test whether TCR sequence diversity was altered and clonal T-cell expansion was caused by ivuxolimab. Partial responses occurred in three dose-escalation patients: two with cutaneous melanoma and one with hepatocellular carcinoma. Patients were allowed to have had prior anti-PD-1, anti-PD-L1 or anti-CTLA-4 therapy, and approximately 40% of the dose-escalation patients had been treated with checkpoint inhibitors. Intravenous ivuxolimab was administered to patients every 2 weeks at six dose levels: 0.01, 0.1, 0.3, 1.5, 3 and 10 mg/kg. In the dose-escalation cohort, roughly 80% of patients were male, and the mean age was approximately 55 years, with a range of about 20 to 79. Of the 50 or so patients in dose escalation, around 19 had hepatocellular carcinoma, about 15 had melanoma, 9 had renal cell carcinoma and 9 had head and neck cancer. The monotherapy dose-escalation portion (N = 52 patients) of the phase I ivuxolimab trial is reported in the paper. Broader findings and caveats from the paper: Antigen specificity was not determined for the clonally expanded peripheral T cells. Low levels of normalized T-cell clonal expansion were also seen in some patients who did not respond. After ivuxolimab, expanded clones were on average more numerous among CD8+ T cells than among CD4+ T cells. Clonal expansion of both CD4+ and CD8+ blood T cells was observed from baseline to week 6 at doses 0.1 to 3.0 mg/kg. In the 0.1-3.0 mg/kg groups, partial responders were among the patients with the lowest normalized peripheral clonal expansion, particularly in CD8+ T cells.

Patients with autoimmune disease history or receiving systemic immunosuppression were excluded from the trial. Peripheral blood for TCR sequencing was collected from all dose cohorts at baseline, on cycle 4 day 1, and on cycle 7 day 1. Samples came from an open-label, multicenter, first-in-human phase I dose-escalation trial of ivuxolimab. Adults with locally advanced or metastatic head and neck squamous cell, hepatocellular, melanoma or renal cell carcinoma were enrolled in the trial. Before TCR sequencing, CD4+ T cells and CD8+ T cells were sorted from peripheral blood as separate populations. For sequencing of the TCRbeta CDR3 region, genomic DNA was extracted from the sorted cells. The immunoSEQ Assay was used for sequencing of TCRbeta CDR3 regions. Here the immuneACCESS table is served through TCRdb, limited to in-frame sequences with V and J called. Missing clones are a known gap in these copies; in checked studies unresolved V genes cover under half, and the rest lacks a known reason. Recorded for this sample are around 53,000 clones; 86% of them occurred a single time. The biggest ten clones account for around 6.9% of the sample.

This clonotype was obtained from an adult with an advanced solid tumor such as melanoma, head and neck, liver or kidney cancer. This specimen consisted of CD4+ or CD8+ T cells sorted from blood, obtained in a trial of the OX40 agonist ivuxolimab.

The DNA sequence reads TGCGCCAGCAGTGTGGGGGGGACTTGGACAGATACGCAGTATTTT. Translation gives CASSVGGTWTDTQYF. The chain employs TRBV10-2 and TRBJ2-3, with 7 bases in between that match TRBD2. V is cut back by 4 bases and J by 3 bases, with 7 bases in the junction unmatched. The CDR3, from cysteine to phenylalanine, totals 15 residues. Just CDR3 DNA is preserved here, 45 bases in frame from base 1. CDR1 and CDR2 (WSHSY, SAAADI) derive from the germline V gene.